A selection of T cell receptor beta chains follows, all from one sample in a study of metastatic and nonmetastatic thyroid tumors. Through MiXCR, TCRdb re-clonotyped the PCR reads. The data contain some 84,000 clones, 7.5% to 9% of them seen just once; the ten biggest clones take up roughly 10%. The specimen was blood. All receptors derive from a female donor with papillary thyroid cancer or a benign thyroid nodule (not recorded which). Some clones in this sample may be carry-over from other donors' samples. The CDR3 runs from the conserved cysteine through the conserved F or W. A D gene is named only where the DNA matches it firmly. Some rows mark clone size as missing; the rest say once, few, many or name a class of expanded clone.

J gene,clone size,D gene,V gene,CDR3 DNA,CDR3 protein
TRBJ1-3,many,.,TRBV5-1,TGCGCCAGCAGCTTAAGAAGCTCTGGAAACACCATATATTTT,CASSLRSSGNTIYF
TRBJ2-2,many,.,TRBV2,TGTGCCAGCAGTGAGGTGGGCTTAAACACCGGGGAGCTGTTTTTT,CASSEVGLNTGELFF
TRBJ2-2,many,.,TRBV5-1,TGCGCCAGCAGCTTGGACAGGTTGAGGAACACCGGGGAGCTGTTTTTT,CASSLDRLRNTGELFF
TRBJ1-6,many,.,TRBV4-1,TGCGCCAGCAGCCAATCCCTCCCCGGTTCACCCCTCCACTTT,CASSQSLPGSPLHF
TRBJ2-7,many,.,TRBV6-1,TGTGCCAGCAGTGAAGAGGCGGGTCATCCCTACGAGCAGTACTTC,CASSEEAGHPYEQYF
TRBJ2-3,many,.,TRBV7-9,TGTGCCAGCAGCTACGATGGAAATACGCAGTATTTT,CASSYDGNTQYF
TRBJ1-2,many,TRBD1,TRBV30,TGTGCCTGGAGTACAGGGGAGTTTGCCTATGGCTACACCTTC,CAWSTGEFAYGYTF
TRBJ1-2,many,.,TRBV20-1,TGCAGTGCTAGACAGGGCGTAGGGTATGGCTACACCTTC,CSARQGVGYGYTF
TRBJ2-1,many,.,TRBV7-3,TGTGCCAGCAGCCCCCGTGGTAGCCCAGATGAGCAGTTCTTC,CASSPRGSPDEQFF
TRBJ1-4,many,TRBD1,TRBV5-1,TGCGCCAGCAGCTTTTCACAGGGGGCGGCTAATGAAAAACTGTTTTTT,CASSFSQGAANEKLFF
TRBJ2-2,.,TRBD1,TRBV6-1,TGTGCCAGCAGATCGACAGGGGGCACCGGGGAGCTGTTTTTT,CASRSTGGTGELFF
TRBJ1-5,many,TRBD1,TRBV2,TGTGCCAGCAGACCACAGACAGGGAGCAATCAGCCCCAGCATTTT,CASRPQTGSNQPQHF
TRBJ2-1,.,TRBD1,TRBV5-6,TGTGCCAGCAGCTTTGGACAGGGGAGCTACAATGGGCAGTTCTTC,CASSFGQGSYNGQFF
TRBJ1-1,.,.,TRBV6-2/TRBV6-3,TGTGCCAGCAGTTACTCGTCAGGGGATTTTACTGAAGCTTTCTTT,CASSYSSGDFTEAFF
TRBJ2-7,few,.,TRBV5-4,TGTGCCAGCAGGGGTTCAGGGACGTTCAAGCAGTACTTC,CASRGSGTFKQYF
TRBJ2-2,few,.,TRBV19,TGTGCCAGTAGTATCGCCCGACTGGACACCGGGGAGCTGTTTTTT,CASSIARLDTGELFF
TRBJ2-3,many,TRBD2,TRBV11-2,TGTGCCAGCAGCTTAGGTGGTAGCGGGGCCTTCCCCGCGTCGCAGTATTTT,CASSLGGSGAFPASQYF
TRBJ2-1,many,.,TRBV4-1,TGCGCCAGCAGCCTTCGAGCGGAGAGCTCCTACAATGAGCAGTTCTTC,CASSLRAESSYNEQFF
TRBJ1-4,many,.,TRBV19,TGTGCCAGTAGTATCCGTAGACCAACTAATGAAAAACTGTTTTTT,CASSIRRPTNEKLFF
TRBJ2-7,many,.,TRBV2,TGTGCCAGCAGTATGGATTTTGTGGAGCAGTACTTC,CASSMDFVEQYF
TRBJ2-3,many,.,TRBV7-9,TGTGCCAGCAGCTCGGGGCCTAGCACAGATACGCAGTATTTT,CASSSGPSTDTQYF
TRBJ2-7,few,TRBD1,TRBV24-1,TGTGCCACCAGTGATTCGACAGGGGGCCCAGGCTCCTACGAGCAGTACTTC,CATSDSTGGPGSYEQYF
TRBJ2-3,many,.,TRBV7-9,TGTGCCAGCAGCGCCAGGGTGCGCACAGATACGCAGTATTTT,CASSARVRTDTQYF
TRBJ1-1,.,TRBD1,TRBV24-1,TGTGCCACCAGTGAAAACAGGGGACACACTGAAGCTTTCTTT,CATSENRGHTEAFF
TRBJ1-2,many,.,TRBV4-2,TGTGCCAGCAGCCAAGACGGCAGGGCTACCTATGGCTACACCTTC,CASSQDGRATYGYTF
TRBJ1-3,.,TRBD1,TRBV7-9,TGTGCCAGCAGTATAACCGGGACAGGGGGCAACACCATATATTTC,CASSITGTGGNTIYF
TRBJ2-7,many,TRBD2,TRBV18,TGTGCCAGCTCACCCCTCCCCGAGCGGGGGGCCTCCTACGAGCAGTACTTC,CASSPLPERGASYEQYF
TRBJ2-4,many,TRBD1,TRBV4-1,TGCGCCAGCAGCCAAGACGACAGGGACCATGTCATTCAGTACTTC,CASSQDDRDHVIQYF
TRBJ2-3,few,TRBD2,TRBV27,TGTGCCAGCAGTTCCCTCTACCTGACTAGCGACCCCACAGATACGCAGTATTTT,CASSSLYLTSDPTDTQYF
TRBJ2-1,many,TRBD2,TRBV3-1,TGTGCCAGCAGCCAACCCCTTAGCGGGGGGGCCAGGGGGGAGCAGTTCTTC,CASSQPLSGGARGEQFF
TRBJ1-6,many,.,TRBV27,TGTGCCAGCAGAATGATGAGCTCCTATAATTCACCCCTCCACTTT,CASRMMSSYNSPLHF
TRBJ1-1,.,TRBD1,TRBV2,TGTGCCAGCATCCTCGGGACAGGGGACACTGAAGCTTTCTTT,CASILGTGDTEAFF
TRBJ2-6,.,TRBD1,TRBV9,TGTGCCAGCAGCTCCCCTGTGGGACAGCCCTCTGGGGCCAACGTCCTGACTTTC,CASSSPVGQPSGANVLTF
TRBJ2-7,many,TRBD2,TRBV7-2,TGTGCCAGCAGCTTAGAGGGACTAGCGGCCTACGAGCAGTACTTC,CASSLEGLAAYEQYF
TRBJ2-2,.,.,TRBV5-1,TGCGCCAGCAGCTTGGTGAGGGTAGGGGACGCCGGGGAGCTGTTTTTT,CASSLVRVGDAGELFF
TRBJ2-1,few,TRBD1,TRBV18,TGTGCCAGCTCACAAGGACAGGGGCCGTTGGATGAGCAGTTCTTC,CASSQGQGPLDEQFF
TRBJ1-6,many,.,TRBV7-6,TGTGCCAGCAGCTTAGACAGGGTGGCCTATAATTCACCCCTCCACTTT,CASSLDRVAYNSPLHF
TRBJ1-5,many,.,TRBV19,TGTGCCAGTAGAGGAGGGCGACAGGCGGTTTATCAGCCCCAGCATTTT,CASRGGRQAVYQPQHF
TRBJ2-7,many,TRBD1,TRBV28,TGTGCCAGCAGTTTCTCGGGACAGGGGATCTACGAGCAGTACTTC,CASSFSGQGIYEQYF
TRBJ2-5,.,.,TRBV6-1,TGTGCCAGCAGTCCTCTAGAGATTCTGCGGGAGACCCAGTACTTC,CASSPLEILRETQYF
TRBJ2-1,many,.,TRBV6-1,TGTGCCAGCAGTGGCGTGCCGACTGGGGCGGGGGAGCAGTTCTTC,CASSGVPTGAGEQFF
TRBJ1-1,many,.,TRBV3-1,TGTGCCAGCAGCCATGTCGACAGTGAAGCTTTCTTT,CASSHVDSEAFF
TRBJ2-7,many,TRBD1,TRBV29-1,TGCAGCGCTACCTTACAGGGGAACGAGCAGTACTTC,CSATLQGNEQYF
TRBJ2-2,few,.,TRBV5-4,TGTGCCAGCACGACAGGGACTCGCGCCGGGGAGCTGTTTTTT,CASTTGTRAGELFF
TRBJ1-1,many,TRBD1,TRBV7-2,TGTGCCAGCAGCTCGGACAGGGACACTGAAGCTTTCTTT,CASSSDRDTEAFF
TRBJ2-1,few,.,TRBV14,TGTGAAAGCAGCCGGGGGAATGAGCAGTTCTTC,CESSRGNEQFF
TRBJ2-7,many,.,TRBV20-1,TGCAGTGCTATCAACAGGGACTACGAGCAGTACTTC,CSAINRDYEQYF
TRBJ1-2,many,.,TRBV5-1,TGCGCCAGCAGCTTCGGAGCTCATGGCTACACCTTC,CASSFGAHGYTF
TRBJ1-5,many,.,TRBV3-1,TGTGCCAGCAGCATGGGGGGAGGTGGCAATCAGCCCCAGCATTTT,CASSMGGGGNQPQHF